This T cell receptor (beta chain) was captured in a study of blood T cell repertoires in COVID-19. Study-wide background: Sites in the United States, Italy and Spain provided acute and convalescent COVID-19 samples. The analysed material was cDNA or gDNA that came from T cells, B-cell-depleted T cells, or PBMCs.

Followed longitudinally, the Seattle patients had been enrolled during active infection. As handled by the study authors: Amplification from reference gene primers served as the basis for estimated nucleated cell counts. Libraries were prepared by immunoSEQ multiplex PCR; TCRdb keeps only in-frame clonotypes and omits some of them. D and trimming were read from the DNA, whereas the V and J calls and clone size are those reported in that table. The sample contains about 370,000 clones, roughly 86% of which appear only once. Sequencing used peripheral blood. This TCR was recovered from a woman aged 25 to 39 with COVID-19, enrolled during active disease.

CDR3 in DNA: TGTGCCAGCAGCCAGGGCAGGGCACTAAGAACCTACGAGCAGTACTTC. Its protein product is CASSQGRALRTYEQYF. The V call is TRBV3-1 (or the pseudogene TRBV3-2), the J call TRBJ2-7, with a possible D match to TRBD1 (5 bases). CDR3 length equals 16 residues. V lost 3 bases to trimming and J lost 2 bases, with 17 bases between them. The V gene's germline CDR1 is LGHDT and CDR2 YNNKEL (reference sequence).